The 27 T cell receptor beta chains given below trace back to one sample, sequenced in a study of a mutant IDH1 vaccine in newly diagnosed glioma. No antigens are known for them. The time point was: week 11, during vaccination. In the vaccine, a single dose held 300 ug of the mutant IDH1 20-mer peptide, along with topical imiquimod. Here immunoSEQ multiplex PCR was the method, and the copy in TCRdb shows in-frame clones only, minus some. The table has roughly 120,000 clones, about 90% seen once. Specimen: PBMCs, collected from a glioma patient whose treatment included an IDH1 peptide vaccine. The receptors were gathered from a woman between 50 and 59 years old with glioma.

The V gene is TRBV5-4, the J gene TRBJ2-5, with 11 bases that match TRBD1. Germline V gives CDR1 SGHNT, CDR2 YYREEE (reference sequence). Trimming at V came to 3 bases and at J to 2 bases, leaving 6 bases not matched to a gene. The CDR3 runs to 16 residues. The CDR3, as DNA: TGTGCCAGCAGCTCACGGGACAGGGGGGTTCAAGAGACCCAGTACTTC. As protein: CASSSRDRGVQETQYF.

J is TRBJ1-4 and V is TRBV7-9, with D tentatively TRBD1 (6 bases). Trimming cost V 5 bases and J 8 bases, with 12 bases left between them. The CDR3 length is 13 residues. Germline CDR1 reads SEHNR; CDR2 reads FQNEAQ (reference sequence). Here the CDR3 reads CASSAQGREKLFF. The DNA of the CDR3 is TGTGCCAGCAGCGCCCAGGGGAGGGAAAAACTGTTTTTT.

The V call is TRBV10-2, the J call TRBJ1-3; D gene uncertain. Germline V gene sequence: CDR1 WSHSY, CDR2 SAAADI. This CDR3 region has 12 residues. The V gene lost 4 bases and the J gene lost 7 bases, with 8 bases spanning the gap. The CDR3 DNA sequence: TGCGCCAGCAGTGCCGACTGGAACACCATATATTTT. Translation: CASSADWNTIYF.

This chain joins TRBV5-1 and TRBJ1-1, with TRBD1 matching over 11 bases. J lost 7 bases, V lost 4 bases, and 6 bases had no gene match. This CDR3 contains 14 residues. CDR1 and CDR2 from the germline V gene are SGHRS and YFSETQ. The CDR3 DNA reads TGCGCCAGCAGCGTGGGACAGGGGGTTGTTGAAGCTTTCTTT. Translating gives CASSVGQGVVEAFF.

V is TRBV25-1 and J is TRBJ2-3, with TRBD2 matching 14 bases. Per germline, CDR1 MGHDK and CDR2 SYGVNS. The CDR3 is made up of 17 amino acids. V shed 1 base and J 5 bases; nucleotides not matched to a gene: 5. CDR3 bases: TGTGCCAGCAGTGAATTGACTAGCGGGAGGGGTCTAGATACGCAGTATTTT. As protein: CASSELTSGRGLDTQYF.

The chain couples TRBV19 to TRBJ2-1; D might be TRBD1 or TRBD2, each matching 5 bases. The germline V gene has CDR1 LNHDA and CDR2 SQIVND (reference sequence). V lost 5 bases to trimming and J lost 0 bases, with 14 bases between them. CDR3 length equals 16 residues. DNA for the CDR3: TGTGCCAGTAGTGGTTACGGGACGGTCTCCTACAATGAGCAGTTCTTC. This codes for CASSGYGTVSYNEQFF. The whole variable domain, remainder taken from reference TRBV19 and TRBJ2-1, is DGGITQSPKYLFRKEGQNVTLSCEQNLNHDAMYWYRQDPGQGLRLIYYSQIVNDFQKGDIAEGYSVSREKKESFPLTVTSAQKNPTAFYLCASSGYGTVSYNEQFFGPGTRLTVL.

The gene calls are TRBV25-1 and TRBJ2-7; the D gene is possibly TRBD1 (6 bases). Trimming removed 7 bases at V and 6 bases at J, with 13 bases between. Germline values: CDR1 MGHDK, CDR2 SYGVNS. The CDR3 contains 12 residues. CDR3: CASTTTGSEQYF. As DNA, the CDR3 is TGTGCCAGCACTACCACAGGGAGCGAGCAGTACTTC.

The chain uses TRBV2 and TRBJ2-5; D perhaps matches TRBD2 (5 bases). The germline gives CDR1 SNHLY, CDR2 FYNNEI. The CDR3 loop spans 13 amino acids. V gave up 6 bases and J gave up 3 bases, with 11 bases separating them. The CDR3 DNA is TGTGCCAGCAGCCCAACGAGGGAAGAGACCCAGTACTTC. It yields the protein CASSPTREETQYF.

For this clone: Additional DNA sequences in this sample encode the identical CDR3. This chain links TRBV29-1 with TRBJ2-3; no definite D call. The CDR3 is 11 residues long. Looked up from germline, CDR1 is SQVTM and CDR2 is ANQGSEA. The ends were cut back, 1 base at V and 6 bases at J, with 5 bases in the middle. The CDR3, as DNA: TGCAGCGTTGAAGTGGGGGATACGCAGTATTTT. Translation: CSVEVGDTQYF.

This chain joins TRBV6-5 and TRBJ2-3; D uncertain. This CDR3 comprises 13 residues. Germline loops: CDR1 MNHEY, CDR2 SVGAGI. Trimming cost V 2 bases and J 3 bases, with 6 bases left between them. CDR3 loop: CASSYRATDTQYF. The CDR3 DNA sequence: TGTGCCAGCAGTTACAGGGCTACAGATACGCAGTATTTT.

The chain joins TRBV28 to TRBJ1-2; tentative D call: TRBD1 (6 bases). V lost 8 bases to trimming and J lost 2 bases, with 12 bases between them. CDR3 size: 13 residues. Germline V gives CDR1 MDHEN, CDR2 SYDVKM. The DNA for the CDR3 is TGTGCCAGCCGGGACACTGGAAACTATGGCTACACCTTC. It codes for CASRDTGNYGYTF.

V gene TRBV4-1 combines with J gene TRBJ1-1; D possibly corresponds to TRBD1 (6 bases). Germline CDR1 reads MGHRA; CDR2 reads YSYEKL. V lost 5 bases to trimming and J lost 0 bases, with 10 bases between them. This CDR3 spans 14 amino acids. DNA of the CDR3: TGCGCCAGCAGCAGACAGGCGTTGAACACTGAAGCTTTCTTT. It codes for CASSRQALNTEAFF.

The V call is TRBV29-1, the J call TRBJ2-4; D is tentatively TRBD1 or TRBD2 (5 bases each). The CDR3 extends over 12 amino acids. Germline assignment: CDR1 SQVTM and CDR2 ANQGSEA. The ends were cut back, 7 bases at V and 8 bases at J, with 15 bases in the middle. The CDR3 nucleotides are TGCAGCGCCCGAGGGACCAGCGACATTCAGTACTTC. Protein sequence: CSARGTSDIQYF.

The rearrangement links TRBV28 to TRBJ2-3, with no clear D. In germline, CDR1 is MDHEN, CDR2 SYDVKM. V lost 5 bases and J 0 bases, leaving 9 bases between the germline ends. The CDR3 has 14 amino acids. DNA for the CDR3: TGTGCCAGCAGTCCCCCCGACAGCACAGATACGCAGTATTTT. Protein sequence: CASSPPDSTDTQYF. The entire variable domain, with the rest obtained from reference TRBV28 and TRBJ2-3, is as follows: DVKVTQSSRYLVKRTGEKVFLECVQDMDHENMFWYRQDPGLGLRLIYFSYDVKMKEKGDIPEGYSVSREKKERFSLILESASTNQTSMYLCASSPPDSTDTQYFGPGTRLTVL.

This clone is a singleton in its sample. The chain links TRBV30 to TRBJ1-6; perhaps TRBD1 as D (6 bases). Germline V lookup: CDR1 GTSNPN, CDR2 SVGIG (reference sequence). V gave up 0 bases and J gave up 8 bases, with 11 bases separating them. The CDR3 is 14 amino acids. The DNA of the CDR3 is TGTGCCTGGAGTGTGACAGGAGGATATTCACCCCTCCACTTT. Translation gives CAWSVTGGYSPLHF.

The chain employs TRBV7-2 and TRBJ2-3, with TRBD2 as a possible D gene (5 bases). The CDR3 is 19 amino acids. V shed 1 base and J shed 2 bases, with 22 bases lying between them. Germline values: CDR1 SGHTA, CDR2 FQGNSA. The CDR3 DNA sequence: TGTGCCAGCAGCTTAGGAGGGCTTGTGGGTGAAGTTGACACAGATACGCAGTATTTT. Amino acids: CASSLGGLVGEVDTDTQYF.

The CDR3, as DNA: TGTGCCAGCCCCATCGGCGGAACCTACGAGCAGTACTTC. Translating gives CASPIGGTYEQYF. The chain links TRBV27 to TRBJ2-7; D unclear. This CDR3 has 13 amino acids. Germline V gene sequence: CDR1 MNHEY, CDR2 SMNVEV (reference sequence). Trimming left V 8 bases short and J 2 bases short, with 13 bases between.

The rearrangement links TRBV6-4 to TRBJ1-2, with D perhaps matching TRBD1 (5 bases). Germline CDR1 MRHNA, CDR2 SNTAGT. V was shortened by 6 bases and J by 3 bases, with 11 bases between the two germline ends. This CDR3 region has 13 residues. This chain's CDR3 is CASSPGLDYGYTF. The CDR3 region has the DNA TGTGCCAGCAGCCCAGGGCTTGACTATGGCTACACCTTC.

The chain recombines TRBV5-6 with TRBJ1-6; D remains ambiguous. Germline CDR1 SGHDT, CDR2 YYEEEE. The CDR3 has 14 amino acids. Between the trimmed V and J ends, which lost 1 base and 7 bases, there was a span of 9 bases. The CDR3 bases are TGTGCCAGCAGCTTGAGGGCAGTAAATTCACCCCTCCACTTT. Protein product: CASSLRAVNSPLHF.

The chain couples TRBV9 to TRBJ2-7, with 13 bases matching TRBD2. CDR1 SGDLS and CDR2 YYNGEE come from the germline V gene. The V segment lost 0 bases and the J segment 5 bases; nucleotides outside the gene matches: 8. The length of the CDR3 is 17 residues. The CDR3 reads CASSVVPGLAGVNEQYF. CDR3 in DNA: TGTGCCAGCAGCGTAGTCCCAGGACTAGCGGGAGTAAACGAGCAGTACTTC.

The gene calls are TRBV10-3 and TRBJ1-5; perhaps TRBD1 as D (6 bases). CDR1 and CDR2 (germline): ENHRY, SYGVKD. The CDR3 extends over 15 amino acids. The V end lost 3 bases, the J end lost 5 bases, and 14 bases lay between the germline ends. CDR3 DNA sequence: TGTGCCATCAGTGATAGCAGGGGAGGAGATCAGCCCCAGCATTTT. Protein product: CAISDSRGGDQPQHF.

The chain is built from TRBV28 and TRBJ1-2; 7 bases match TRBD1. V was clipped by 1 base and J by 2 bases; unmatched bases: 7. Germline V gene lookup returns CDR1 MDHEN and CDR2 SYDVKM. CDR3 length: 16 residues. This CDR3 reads CASSLSPTGINYGYTF. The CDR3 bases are TGTGCCAGCAGTTTATCTCCGACAGGGATCAACTATGGCTACACCTTC.

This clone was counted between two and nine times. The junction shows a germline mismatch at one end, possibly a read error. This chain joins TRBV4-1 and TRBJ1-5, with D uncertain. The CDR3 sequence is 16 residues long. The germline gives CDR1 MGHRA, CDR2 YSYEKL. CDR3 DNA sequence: TGCGCCAGCAGCCAAGATCCCCGGACCGATAATCAGGCCCAGCATTTT. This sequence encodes CASSQDPRTDNQAQHF.

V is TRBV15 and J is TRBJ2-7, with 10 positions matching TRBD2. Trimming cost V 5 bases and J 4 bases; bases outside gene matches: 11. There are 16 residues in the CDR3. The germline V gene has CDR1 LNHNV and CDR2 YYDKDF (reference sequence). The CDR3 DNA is TGTGCCACCAGCCACTGGGCTAGCGGGAGCCGGTACGAGCAGTACTTC. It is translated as CATSHWASGSRYEQYF.

The DNA for the CDR3 is TGCGCCAGCAGGGGGGACTATGGCTACACCTTC. This gives the protein CASRGDYGYTF. V is TRBV10-1 and J is TRBJ1-2, with D perhaps TRBD1 (5 bases). V was cut by 6 bases and J by 3 bases, with 5 bases left in between. The CDR3 spans 11 residues. Germline V CDR1 and CDR2: WNHNN, SYGVQD (reference sequence).

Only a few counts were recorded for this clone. The CDR3 spells CASSLSPYGYTF. The CDR3 DNA follows: TGTGCCAGCAGCTTGAGTCCCTATGGCTACACCTTC. The chain employs TRBV7-9 and TRBJ1-2; D is unclear. This CDR3 spans 12 amino acids. Germline values: CDR1 SEHNR, CDR2 FQNEAQ (reference sequence). V was shortened by 3 bases and J by 4 bases, with 6 bases between the two germline ends.

The CDR3: CASSRRQGVREQYF. DNA of the CDR3: TGCGCCAGCAGCCGGCGACAGGGGGTGCGCGAGCAGTACTTC. This rearrangement joins TRBV5-1 to TRBJ2-7; 9 bases map to TRBD1. There are 14 residues in the CDR3. V was pared by 4 bases and J by 6 bases, with 8 bases of the junction left unmatched. In germline, CDR1 is SGHRS, CDR2 YFSETQ. The complete variable domain, with remaining parts taken from reference TRBV5-1 and TRBJ2-7, reads KAGVTQTPRYLIKTRGQQVTLSCSPISGHRSVSWYQQTPGQGLQFLFEYFSETQRNKGNFPGRFSGRQFSNSRSEMNVSTLELGDSALYLCASSRRQGVREQYFGPGTRLTVT.